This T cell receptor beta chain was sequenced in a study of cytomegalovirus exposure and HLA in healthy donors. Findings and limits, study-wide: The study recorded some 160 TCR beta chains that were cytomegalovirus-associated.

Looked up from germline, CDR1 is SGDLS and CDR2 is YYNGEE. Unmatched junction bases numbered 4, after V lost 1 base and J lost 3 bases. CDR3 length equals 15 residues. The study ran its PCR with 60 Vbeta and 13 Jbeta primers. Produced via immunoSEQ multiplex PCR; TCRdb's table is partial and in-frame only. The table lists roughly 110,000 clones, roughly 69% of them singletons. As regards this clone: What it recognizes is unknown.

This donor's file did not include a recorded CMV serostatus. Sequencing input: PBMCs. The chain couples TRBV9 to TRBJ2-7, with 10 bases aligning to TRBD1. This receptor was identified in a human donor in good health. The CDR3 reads CASSVTWDRGYEQYF. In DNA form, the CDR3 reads TGTGCCAGCAGCGTAACCTGGGACAGGGGCTACGAGCAGTACTTC.